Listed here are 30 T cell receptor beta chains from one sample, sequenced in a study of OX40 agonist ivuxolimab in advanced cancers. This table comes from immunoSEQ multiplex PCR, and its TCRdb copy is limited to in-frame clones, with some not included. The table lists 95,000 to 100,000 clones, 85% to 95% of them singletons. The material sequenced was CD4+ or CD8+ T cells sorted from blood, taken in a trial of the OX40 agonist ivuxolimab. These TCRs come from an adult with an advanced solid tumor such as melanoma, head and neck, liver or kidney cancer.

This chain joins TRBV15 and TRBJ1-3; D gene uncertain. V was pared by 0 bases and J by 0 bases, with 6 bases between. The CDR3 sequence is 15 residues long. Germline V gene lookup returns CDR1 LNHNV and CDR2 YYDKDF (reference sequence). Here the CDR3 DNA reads TGTGCCACCAGCAGAGAAGACCGCTCTGGAAACACCATATATTTT. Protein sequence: CATSREDRSGNTIYF.

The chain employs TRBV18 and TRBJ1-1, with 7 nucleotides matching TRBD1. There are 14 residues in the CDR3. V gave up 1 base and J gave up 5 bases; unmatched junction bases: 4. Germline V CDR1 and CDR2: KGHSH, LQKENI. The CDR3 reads CASSPQGADTEAFF. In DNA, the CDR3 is TGTGCCAGCTCACCACAGGGGGCGGATACTGAAGCTTTCTTT.

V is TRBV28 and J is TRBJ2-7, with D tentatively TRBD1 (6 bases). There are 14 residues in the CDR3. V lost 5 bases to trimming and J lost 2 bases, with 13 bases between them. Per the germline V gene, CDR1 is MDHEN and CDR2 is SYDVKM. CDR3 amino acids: CASSQTGPTYEQYF. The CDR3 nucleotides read TGTGCCAGCAGTCAGACAGGTCCGACCTACGAGCAGTACTTC. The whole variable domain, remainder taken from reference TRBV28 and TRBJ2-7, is DVKVTQSSRYLVKRTGEKVFLECVQDMDHENMFWYRQDPGLGLRLIYFSYDVKMKEKGDIPEGYSVSREKKERFSLILESASTNQTSMYLCASSQTGPTYEQYFGPGTRLTVT.

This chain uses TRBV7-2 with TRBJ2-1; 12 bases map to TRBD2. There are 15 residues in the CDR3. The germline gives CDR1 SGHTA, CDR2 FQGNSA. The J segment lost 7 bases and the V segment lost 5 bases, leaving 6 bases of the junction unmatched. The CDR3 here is CASSPLAGGSNEQFF. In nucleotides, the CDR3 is TGTGCCAGCAGCCCTCTAGCGGGGGGGAGTAATGAGCAGTTCTTC.

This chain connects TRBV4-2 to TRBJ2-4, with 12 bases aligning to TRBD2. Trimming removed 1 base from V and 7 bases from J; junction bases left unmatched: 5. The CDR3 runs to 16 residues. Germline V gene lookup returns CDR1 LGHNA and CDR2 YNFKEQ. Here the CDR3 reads CASSQASGRAGNIQYF. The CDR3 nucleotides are TGTGCCAGCAGCCAAGCTAGCGGGAGGGCAGGGAACATTCAGTACTTC.

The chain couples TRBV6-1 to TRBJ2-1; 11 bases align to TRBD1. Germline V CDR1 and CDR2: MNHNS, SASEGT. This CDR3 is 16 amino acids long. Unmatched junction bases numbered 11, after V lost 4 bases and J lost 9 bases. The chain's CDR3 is CASSVQQGQGAGEQFF. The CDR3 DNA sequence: TGTGCCAGCAGTGTACAACAAGGACAGGGGGCGGGTGAGCAGTTCTTC.

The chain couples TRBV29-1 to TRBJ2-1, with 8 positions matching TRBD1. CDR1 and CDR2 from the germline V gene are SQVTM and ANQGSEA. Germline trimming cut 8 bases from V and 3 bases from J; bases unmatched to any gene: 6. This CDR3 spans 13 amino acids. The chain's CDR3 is CSSGQDLYNEQFF. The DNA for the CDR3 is TGCAGCTCGGGACAGGATCTCTACAATGAGCAGTTCTTC.

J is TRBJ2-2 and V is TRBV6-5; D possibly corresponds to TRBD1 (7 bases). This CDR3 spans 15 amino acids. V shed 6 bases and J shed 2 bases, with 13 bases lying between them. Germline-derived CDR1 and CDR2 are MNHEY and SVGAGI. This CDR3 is CASRPGGSNTGELFF. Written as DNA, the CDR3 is TGTGCCAGCAGACCAGGGGGGAGTAACACCGGGGAGCTGTTTTTT.

The CDR3 sequence: CAHGKGGLRTEAFF. The DNA of the CDR3 is TGTGCACACGGGAAGGGAGGTCTGAGAACTGAAGCTTTCTTT. The chain links TRBV6-1 to TRBJ1-1; D ambiguous. CDR1 and CDR2 from the germline V gene are MNHNS and SASEGT. The CDR3 consists of 14 residues.

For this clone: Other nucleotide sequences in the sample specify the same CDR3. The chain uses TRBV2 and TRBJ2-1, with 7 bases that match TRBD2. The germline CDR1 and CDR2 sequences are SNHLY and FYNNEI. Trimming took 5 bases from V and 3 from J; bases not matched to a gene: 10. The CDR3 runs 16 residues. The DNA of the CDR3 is TGTGCCAGCAGTAACCAACTAGCGAGAAACTACAATGAGCAGTTCTTC. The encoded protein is CASSNQLARNYNEQFF. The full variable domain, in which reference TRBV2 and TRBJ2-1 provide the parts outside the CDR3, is EPEVTQTPSHQVTQMGQEVILRCVPISNHLYFYWYRQILGQKVEFLVSFYNNEISEKSEIFDDQFSVERPDGSNFTLKIRSTKLEDSAMYFCASSNQLARNYNEQFFGPGTRLTVL.

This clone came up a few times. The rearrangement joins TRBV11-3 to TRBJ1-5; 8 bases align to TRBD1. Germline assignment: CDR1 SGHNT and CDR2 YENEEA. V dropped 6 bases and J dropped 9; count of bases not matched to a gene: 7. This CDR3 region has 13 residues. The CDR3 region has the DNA TGTGCCAGCAGTCGGACAGGGAGCACGCCCCAGCATTTT. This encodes CASSRTGSTPQHF.

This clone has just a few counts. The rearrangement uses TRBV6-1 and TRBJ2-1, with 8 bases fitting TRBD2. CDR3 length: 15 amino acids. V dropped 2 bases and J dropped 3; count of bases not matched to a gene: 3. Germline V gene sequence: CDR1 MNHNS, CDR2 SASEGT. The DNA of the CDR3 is TGTGCCAGCAGTGAAACCCGGGGGGGCTACAATGAGCAGTTCTTC. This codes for CASSETRGGYNEQFF.

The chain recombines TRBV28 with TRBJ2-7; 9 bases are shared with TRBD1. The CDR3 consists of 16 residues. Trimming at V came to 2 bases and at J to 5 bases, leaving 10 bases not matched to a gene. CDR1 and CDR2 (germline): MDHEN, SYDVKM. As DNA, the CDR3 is TGTGCCAGCAGTTTAACCCCAGGGACAGGGTTCCACGAGCAGTACTTC. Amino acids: CASSLTPGTGFHEQYF.

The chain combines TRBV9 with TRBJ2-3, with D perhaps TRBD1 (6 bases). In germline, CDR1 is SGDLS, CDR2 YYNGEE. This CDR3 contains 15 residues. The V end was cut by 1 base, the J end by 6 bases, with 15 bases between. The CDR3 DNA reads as TGTGCCAGCAGCGTAAATCAGGGGATTTCTGATACGCAGTATTTT. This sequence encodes CASSVNQGISDTQYF.

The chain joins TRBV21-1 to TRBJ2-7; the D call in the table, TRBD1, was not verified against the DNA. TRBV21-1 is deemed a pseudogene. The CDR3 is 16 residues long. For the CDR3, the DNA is TGTGCCAGCAGCATAGTCCGGGACAGGGGGCGATGCGAGCAGTACGTC. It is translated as CASSIVRDRGRCEQYV.

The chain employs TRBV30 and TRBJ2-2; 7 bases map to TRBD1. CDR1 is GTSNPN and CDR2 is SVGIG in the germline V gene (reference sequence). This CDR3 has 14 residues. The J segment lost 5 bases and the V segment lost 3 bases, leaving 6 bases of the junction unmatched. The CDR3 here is CAWSQDRLTGELFF. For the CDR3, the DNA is TGTGCCTGGAGCCAGGACAGGTTAACCGGGGAGCTGTTTTTT.

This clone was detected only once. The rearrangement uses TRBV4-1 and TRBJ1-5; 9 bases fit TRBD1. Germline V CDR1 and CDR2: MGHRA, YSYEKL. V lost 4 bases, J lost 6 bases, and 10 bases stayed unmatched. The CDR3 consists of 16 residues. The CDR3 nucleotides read TGCGCCAGCAGCCGCCCGGGACAGGGTCAAGGTCAGCCCCAGCATTTT. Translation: CASSRPGQGQGQPQHF.

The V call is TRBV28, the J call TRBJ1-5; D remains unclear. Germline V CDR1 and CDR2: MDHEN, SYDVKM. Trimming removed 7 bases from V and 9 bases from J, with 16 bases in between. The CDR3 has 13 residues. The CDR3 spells CASTISLGRPQHF. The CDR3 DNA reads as TGTGCCAGCACTATTTCCCTGGGGAGGCCCCAGCATTTT. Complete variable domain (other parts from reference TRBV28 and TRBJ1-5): DVKVTQSSRYLVKRTGEKVFLECVQDMDHENMFWYRQDPGLGLRLIYFSYDVKMKEKGDIPEGYSVSREKKERFSLILESASTNQTSMYLCASTISLGRPQHFGDGTRLSIL.

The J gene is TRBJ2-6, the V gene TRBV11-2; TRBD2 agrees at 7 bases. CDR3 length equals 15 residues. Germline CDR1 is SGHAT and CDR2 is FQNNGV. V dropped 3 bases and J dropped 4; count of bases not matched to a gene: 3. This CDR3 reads CASSFPGGGANVLTF. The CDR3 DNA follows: TGTGCCAGCAGCTTCCCGGGAGGCGGGGCCAACGTCCTGACTTTC.

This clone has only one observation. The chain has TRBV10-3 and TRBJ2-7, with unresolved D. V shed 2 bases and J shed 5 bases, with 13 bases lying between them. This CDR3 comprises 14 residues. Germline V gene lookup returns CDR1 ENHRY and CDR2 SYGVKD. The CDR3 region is CAISEPERPNEQYV. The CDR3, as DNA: TGTGCCATCAGTGAGCCCGAACGCCCAAACGAGCAGTACGTC.

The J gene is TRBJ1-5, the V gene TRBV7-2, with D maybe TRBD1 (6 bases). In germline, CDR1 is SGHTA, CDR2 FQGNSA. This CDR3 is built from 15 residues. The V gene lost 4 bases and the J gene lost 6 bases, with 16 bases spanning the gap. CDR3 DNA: TGTGCCAGCAGCTCTACAGGGTCGGGAGCTCAGCCCCAGCATTTT. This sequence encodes CASSSTGSGAQPQHF.

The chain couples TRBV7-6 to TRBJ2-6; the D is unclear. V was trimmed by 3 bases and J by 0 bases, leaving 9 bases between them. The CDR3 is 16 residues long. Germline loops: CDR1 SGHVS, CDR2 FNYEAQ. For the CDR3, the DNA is TGTGCCAGCAGCTTGGGGAAGATCTCTGGGGCCAACGTCCTGACTTTC. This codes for CASSLGKISGANVLTF.

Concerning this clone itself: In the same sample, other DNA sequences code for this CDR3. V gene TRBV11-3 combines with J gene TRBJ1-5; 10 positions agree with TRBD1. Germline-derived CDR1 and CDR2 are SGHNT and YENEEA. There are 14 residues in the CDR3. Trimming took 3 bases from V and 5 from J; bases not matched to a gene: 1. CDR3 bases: TGTGCCAGCAGCTTGGGGACAGGGGATCAGCCCCAGCATTTT. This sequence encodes CASSLGTGDQPQHF.

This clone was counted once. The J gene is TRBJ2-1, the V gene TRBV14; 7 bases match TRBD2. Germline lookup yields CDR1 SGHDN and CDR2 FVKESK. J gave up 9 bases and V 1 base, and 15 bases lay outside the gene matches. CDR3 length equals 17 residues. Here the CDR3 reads CASSQGTRPTTIFEQFF. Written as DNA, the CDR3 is TGTGCCAGCAGCCAAGGGACTAGACCTACGACAATTTTTGAGCAGTTCTTC.

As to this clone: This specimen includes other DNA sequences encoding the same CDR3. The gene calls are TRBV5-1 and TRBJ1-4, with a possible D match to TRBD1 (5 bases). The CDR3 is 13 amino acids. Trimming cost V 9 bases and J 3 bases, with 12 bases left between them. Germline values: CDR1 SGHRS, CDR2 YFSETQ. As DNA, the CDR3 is TGCGCCACCGGGGACGGATCTAATGAAAAACTGTTTTTT. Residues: CATGDGSNEKLFF.

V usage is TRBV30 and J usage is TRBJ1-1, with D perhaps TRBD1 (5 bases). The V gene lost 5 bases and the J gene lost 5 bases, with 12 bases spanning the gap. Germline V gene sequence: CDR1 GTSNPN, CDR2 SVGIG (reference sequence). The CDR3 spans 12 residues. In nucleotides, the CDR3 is TGTGCCTGGTGGGGGAGAGGGACTGAAGCTTTCTTT. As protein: CAWWGRGTEAFF.

CDR3 sequence reads: CATSRPSWGRKYGYTF. In nucleotides, the CDR3 is TGTGCCACCAGCAGACCCTCGTGGGGGCGCAAGTATGGCTACACCTTC. The chain is built from TRBV15 and TRBJ1-2, with D perhaps matching TRBD1 (6 bases). This CDR3 is 16 amino acids long. Germline CDR1 LNHNV, CDR2 YYDKDF (reference sequence). The V and J ends lost 2 bases and 5 bases respectively, with 18 bases between them.

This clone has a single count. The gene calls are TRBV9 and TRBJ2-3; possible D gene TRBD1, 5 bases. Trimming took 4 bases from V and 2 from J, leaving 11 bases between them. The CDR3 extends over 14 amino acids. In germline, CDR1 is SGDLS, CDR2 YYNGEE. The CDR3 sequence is CASSPRDITDTQYF. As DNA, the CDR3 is TGTGCCAGCAGCCCCAGGGATATCACAGATACGCAGTATTTT. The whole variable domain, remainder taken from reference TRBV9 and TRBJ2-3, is DSGVTQTPKHLITATGQRVTLRCSPRSGDLSVYWYQQSLDQGLQFLIQYYNGEERAKGNILERFSAQQFPDLHSELNLSSLELGDSALYFCASSPRDITDTQYFGPGTRLTVL.

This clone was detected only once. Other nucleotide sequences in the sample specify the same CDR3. CDR3 in amino acids: CASSSASTDTQYF. CDR3 bases: TGCGCCAGCAGCTCGGCTAGCACAGATACGCAGTATTTT. The J gene is TRBJ2-3, the V gene TRBV5-1; no clear D. This CDR3 contains 13 residues. V shed 3 bases and J shed 0 bases, with 5 bases lying between them. Germline CDR1 reads SGHRS; CDR2 reads YFSETQ.

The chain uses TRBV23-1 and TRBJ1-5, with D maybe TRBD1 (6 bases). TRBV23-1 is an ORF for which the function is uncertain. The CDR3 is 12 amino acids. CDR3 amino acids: CARAGAGQPQHF. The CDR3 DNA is TGCGCGAGAGCGGGGGCGGGTCAGCCCCAGCATTTT.